A selection of T cell receptor beta chains follows, all from one sample in a study of blood T cell repertoires in COVID-19. This table comes from immunoSEQ multiplex PCR, and its TCRdb copy is limited to in-frame clones, with some not included. The sample consists of about 310,000 clones, approximately 87% of them appearing once. Sequenced input: peripheral blood. The source is a woman aged 50 to 60 who had recovered from COVID-19. CDR3s include the opening cysteine and the closing phenylalanine or tryptophan. A D gene is named only where the DNA matches it firmly. Size tells how often a clone was seen (once, few, many) or the class of an expanded clone, and some rows leave it out.

V gene	D gene	J gene	clone size	CDR3 DNA	CDR3 protein
TRBV6-5	TRBD2	TRBJ2-1	NA	TGTGCCGCCATCGAAGCGGGGGTAGTTGAGCAGTTCTTC	CAAIEAGVVEQFF
TRBV7-2	NA	TRBJ1-2	NA	TGTGCCAGCAGCTTATTCTCCAGGGCCTATGGCTACACCTTC	CASSLFSRAYGYTF
TRBV7-9	NA	TRBJ1-1	few	TGTGCCAGCAGCCCCTTCCGACAGCACGACCAAGCTTTCTTT	CASSPFRQHDQAFF
TRBV10-3	NA	TRBJ2-7	NA	TGTGCCATCAGTGATACCTCTCAGACAGCCTACGAGCAGTACTTC	CAISDTSQTAYEQYF
TRBV27	TRBD1	TRBJ1-1	NA	TGTGCCAGCAGTTTCACGCGACCCCTCTCGCCCGGGACAGGGGGTACTGAAGCTTTCTTT	CASSFTRPLSPGTGGTEAFF
TRBV28	NA	TRBJ1-1	once	TGTGCCAGCAGTTCTGCCCTGGGGGCGGGGGCCACTGAAGCTTTCTTT	CASSSALGAGATEAFF
TRBV5-1	NA	TRBJ2-2	NA	TGCGCCAGCAGCTTGGCCGTTGGAGGGAACACCGGGGAGCTGTTTTTT	CASSLAVGGNTGELFF
TRBV6-6	TRBD1	TRBJ1-5	NA	TGTGCCAGCAGTTCGACAGGGTTCGCAAGCAATCAGCCCCAGCATTTT	CASSSTGFASNQPQHF
TRBV20-1	NA	TRBJ1-2	NA	TGCAGTGCTAGGACGGGGGGCCGCTACACCTTC	CSARTGGRYTF
TRBV7-6	TRBD2	TRBJ2-7	NA	TGTGCCAGCAGCTTACTAGCGGGGGCCCCCAACGAGCAGTACTTC	CASSLLAGAPNEQYF
TRBV12-3/TRBV12-4	TRBD2	TRBJ2-5	NA	TGTGCCAGCACACAGCGGGGGGAAGAGACCCAGTACTTC	CASTQRGEETQYF
TRBV5-8	TRBD1	TRBJ1-5	NA	TGTGCCAGCAGCCGTAGGGACAGGGACCAGCCCCAGCATTTT	CASSRRDRDQPQHF
TRBV19	NA	TRBJ1-2	NA	TGTGCCAGTAGTCTAGGGTCAGAGGGCGGCTACACCTTC	CASSLGSEGGYTF
TRBV7-3	TRBD2	TRBJ2-1	NA	TGTGCCAGCAGCTTACAAGGCGGGAGGGTCCATGAGCAGTTCTTC	CASSLQGGRVHEQFF
TRBV24-1	NA	TRBJ2-5	NA	TGTGCCACCAGTCCTACAGGGTACCTAGAGACCCAGTACTTC	CATSPTGYLETQYF
TRBV5-1	TRBD1	TRBJ2-6	NA	TGCGCCAGCAGCCTTCCGGGACAGGCTGGGGCCAACGTCCTGACTTTC	CASSLPGQAGANVLTF
TRBV5-6	NA	TRBJ1-5	NA	TGTGCCAGCCTGAATCGGATCCGGGGTGCGGATCAGCCCCAGCATTTT	CASLNRIRGADQPQHF
TRBV19	TRBD1	TRBJ1-5	NA	TGTGCCAGTAGGGACAGGGGTAATCAGCCCCAGCATTTT	CASRDRGNQPQHF
TRBV30	NA	TRBJ2-1	NA	TGTGCCTGGAAAAGAGTATACAATGAGCAGTTCTTC	CAWKRVYNEQFF
TRBV19	NA	TRBJ2-3	NA	TGTGCCAGTAGTGTGACCGAGTCGGGTACGCAGTATTTT	CASSVTESGTQYF